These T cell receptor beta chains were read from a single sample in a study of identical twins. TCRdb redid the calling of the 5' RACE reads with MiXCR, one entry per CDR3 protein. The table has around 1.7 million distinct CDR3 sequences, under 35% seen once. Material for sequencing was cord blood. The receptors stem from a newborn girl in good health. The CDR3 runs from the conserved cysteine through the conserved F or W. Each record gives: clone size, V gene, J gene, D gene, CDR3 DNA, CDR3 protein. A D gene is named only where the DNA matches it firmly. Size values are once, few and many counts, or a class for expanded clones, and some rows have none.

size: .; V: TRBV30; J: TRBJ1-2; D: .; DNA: TGTGCCTGGAGTGTCGGGCAGCCGGGCCACTATGGCTACACCTTC; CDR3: CAWSVGQPGHYGYTF
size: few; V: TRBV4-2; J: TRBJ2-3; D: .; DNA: TGTGCCAGCAGCCAAGGATCCCAGGGAGGAGATACGCAGTATTTT; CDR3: CASSQGSQGGDTQYF
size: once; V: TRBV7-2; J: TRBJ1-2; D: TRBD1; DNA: TGTACCAGCAGCTGGGGACAGCCCATGCCTAACTATGGCTACACCTTC; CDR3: CTSSWGQPMPNYGYTF
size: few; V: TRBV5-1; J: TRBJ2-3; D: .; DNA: TGCGCCAGCAGCCCCTGGGGAGTAGGCACAGATACGCAGTATTTT; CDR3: CASSPWGVGTDTQYF
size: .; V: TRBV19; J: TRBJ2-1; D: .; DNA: TGTGCCAGTAGTATGAGGACGGGGCACAATGAGCAGTTCTTC; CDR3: CASSMRTGHNEQFF
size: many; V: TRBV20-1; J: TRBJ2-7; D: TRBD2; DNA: TGCAGTGCTAGTAGCCTAGCGGGGAACTACGAGCAGTACTTC; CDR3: CSASSLAGNYEQYF
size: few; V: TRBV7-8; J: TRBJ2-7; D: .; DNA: TGTGCCAGCAGCCCCAAAAACAGGGTCCCCTCCTACGAGCAGTACTTC; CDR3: CASSPKNRVPSYEQYF
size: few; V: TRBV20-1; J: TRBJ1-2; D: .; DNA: TGCAGTGCTAGTCGAACACCCTATGGCTACACCTTC; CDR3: CSASRTPYGYTF
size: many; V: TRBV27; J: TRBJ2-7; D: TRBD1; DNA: TGTGCCAGCGGAACAGGGGGCCCCTACGAGCAGTACTTC; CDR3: CASGTGGPYEQYF
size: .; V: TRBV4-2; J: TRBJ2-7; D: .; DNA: TGTGCCAGCAGCCAAGAGATACAGGGATATGAGCAGTACTTC; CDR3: CASSQEIQGYEQYF
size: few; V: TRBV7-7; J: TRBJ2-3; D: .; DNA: TGTGCCAGCAGCTTCATCCCTTTCGGCACGCAGTATTTT; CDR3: CASSFIPFGTQYF
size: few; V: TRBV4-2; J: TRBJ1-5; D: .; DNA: TGTGCCAGCAGCCAAAAAGCGCTTCCTAATCAGCCCCAGCATTTT; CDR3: CASSQKALPNQPQHF
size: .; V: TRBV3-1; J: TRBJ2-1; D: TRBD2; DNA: TGTGCCAGCAGCCCCAGGACTAGCGGGGTTGGTGAGCAGTTCTTC; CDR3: CASSPRTSGVGEQFF
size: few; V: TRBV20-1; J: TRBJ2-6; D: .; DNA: TGCAGCTTCCTCCAGGGATCTACTGGGGCCAACGTCCTGACTTTC; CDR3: CSFLQGSTGANVLTF
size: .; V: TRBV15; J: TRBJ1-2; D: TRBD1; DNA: TGTGCCACCAGCAGAATATTACAGGGGGCGCGGGGCTACACCTTC; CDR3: CATSRILQGARGYTF
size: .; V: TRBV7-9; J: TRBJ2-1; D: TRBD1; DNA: TGTGCCAGCAGCTTAACAGGGGACTCCTACAATGAGCAGTTCTTC; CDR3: CASSLTGDSYNEQFF
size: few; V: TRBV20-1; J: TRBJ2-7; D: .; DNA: TGCAGTGCTAGAGTGTACTCCTCCCCTAGCTACGAGCAGTACTTC; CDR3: CSARVYSSPSYEQYF
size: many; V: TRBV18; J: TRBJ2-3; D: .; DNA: TGTGCCAGCTCACCACGGCGGTTCACAGATACGCAGTATTTT; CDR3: CASSPRRFTDTQYF
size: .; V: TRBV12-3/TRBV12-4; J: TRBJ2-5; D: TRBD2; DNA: TGTGCCAGCGAAAGCTCCGGACTAGCGGGAGTAGAGACCCAGTACTTC; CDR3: CASESSGLAGVETQYF
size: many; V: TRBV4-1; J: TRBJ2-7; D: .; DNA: TGCGCCAGCAGCCAAGGGGATTACAGCTACGAGCAGTACTTC; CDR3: CASSQGDYSYEQYF
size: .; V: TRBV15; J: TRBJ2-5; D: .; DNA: TGTGCCACCAGCAGAGGAGGGAAACTAGCAAGGATTCAGGAGACCCAGTACTTC; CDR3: CATSRGGKLARIQETQYF
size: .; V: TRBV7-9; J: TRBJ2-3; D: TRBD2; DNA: TGTGCCAGCAGCAGACTAGCGGGAGCAGATACGGAGTATTTT; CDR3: CASSRLAGADTEYF
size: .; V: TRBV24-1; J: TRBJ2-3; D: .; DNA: TGTGCCACCGCTACAGAAACAGATACGCAGTATTTT; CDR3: CATATETDTQYF
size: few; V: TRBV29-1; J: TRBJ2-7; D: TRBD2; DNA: TGCAGCGTTTTGCCCCTAGCGGGAGGGTACAATGAGCAGTACTTC; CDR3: CSVLPLAGGYNEQYF
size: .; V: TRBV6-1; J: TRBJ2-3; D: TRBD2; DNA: TGTGCCAGCAGTCGACTAGCGGGGGGAGGTACGCAGTATTTT; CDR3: CASSRLAGGGTQYF
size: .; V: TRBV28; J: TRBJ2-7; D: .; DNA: TGTGCCAGCAGTCCCCGGACACTATACGAGCAGTACTTC; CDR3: CASSPRTLYEQYF
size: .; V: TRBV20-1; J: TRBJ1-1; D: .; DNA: TGCAGTGCTCACCGGGACACGAACACTGAAGCTTTCTTT; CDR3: CSAHRDTNTEAFF
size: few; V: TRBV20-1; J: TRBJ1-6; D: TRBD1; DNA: TGCAGTGCTAGGGGGGCCGGGACAGGGGTAACCTATAATTCACCCCTCCACTTT; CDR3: CSARGAGTGVTYNSPLHF
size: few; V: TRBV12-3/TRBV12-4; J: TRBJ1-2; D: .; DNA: TGTGCCAGCAGTCTTACTTATAACTATGGCTACACCTTC; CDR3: CASSLTYNYGYTF
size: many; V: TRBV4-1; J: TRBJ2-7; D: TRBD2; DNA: TGCGCCAGCAGCCAAGAAATTGCGGGAGATGAGCAGTACTTC; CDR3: CASSQEIAGDEQYF
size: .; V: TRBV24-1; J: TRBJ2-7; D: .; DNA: TGTGCCACCAGCGGGTTGGGGGACAACGAAGCCTACGAGCAGTACTTC; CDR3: CATSGLGDNEAYEQYF
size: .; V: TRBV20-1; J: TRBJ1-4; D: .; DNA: TGCAGTGCTAGTGGCCGGGATTGGCCGGGGGAAAAACTGTTTTTT; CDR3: CSASGRDWPGEKLFF
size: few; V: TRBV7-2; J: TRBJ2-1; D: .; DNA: TGTGCCAGCAGCTTAGTGCGACTAGATCCTAGGAATGAGCAGTTCTTC; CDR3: CASSLVRLDPRNEQFF
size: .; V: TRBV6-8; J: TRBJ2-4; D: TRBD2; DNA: TGTGCCAGCAGTCTACTGGACCAAGCGGGAGAGGGGGAAAACATTCAGTACTTC; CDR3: CASSLLDQAGEGENIQYF
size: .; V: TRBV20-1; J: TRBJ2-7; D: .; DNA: TGCAGTGCTAGTGGGACCGCGGCAGCCTACGAGCAGTACTTC; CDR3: CSASGTAAAYEQYF
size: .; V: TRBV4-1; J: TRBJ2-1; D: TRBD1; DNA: TGCGCCAGCAGCCAAGGGAAGGACAGGGTTTGGGATGAGCAGTTCTTC; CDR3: CASSQGKDRVWDEQFF
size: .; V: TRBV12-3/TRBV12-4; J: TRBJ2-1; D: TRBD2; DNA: TGTGCCAGCACCATACTAGCGGCCTACAATGAGCAGTTCTTC; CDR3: CASTILAAYNEQFF
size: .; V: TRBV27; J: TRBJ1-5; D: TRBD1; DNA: TGTGCCAGCAGGCCGGGACAGGGGACTAGGCTAGGTATGAATCAGCCCCAGCATTTT; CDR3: CASRPGQGTRLGMNQPQHF
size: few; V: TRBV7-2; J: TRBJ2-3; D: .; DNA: TGTGCCAGCAGGACCATCAGCACAGATACGCAGTATTTT; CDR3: CASRTISTDTQYF
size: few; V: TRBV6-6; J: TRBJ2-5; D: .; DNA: TGTGCCAGCAGTTACTCAGGGGTAGAAGGGGAGACCCAGTACTTC; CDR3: CASSYSGVEGETQYF
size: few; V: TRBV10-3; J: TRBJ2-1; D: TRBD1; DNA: TGTGCCATCACCCGGACAGGGGCCTACAATGAGCAGTTCTTC; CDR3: CAITRTGAYNEQFF
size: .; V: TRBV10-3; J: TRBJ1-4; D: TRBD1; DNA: TGTGCCATCAGTGGGACAGGGTATGAAAAACTGTTTTTT; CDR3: CAISGTGYEKLFF
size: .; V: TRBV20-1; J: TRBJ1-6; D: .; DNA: TGCAGTGCTAGGCGGGGAATGGGGAATTCACCCCTCCACTTT; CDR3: CSARRGMGNSPLHF
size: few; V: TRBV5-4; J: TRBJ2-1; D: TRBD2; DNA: TGTGCCAGCAGCCCCACTAGCGGGACGAGCTCCTACAATGAGCAGTTCTTC; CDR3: CASSPTSGTSSYNEQFF
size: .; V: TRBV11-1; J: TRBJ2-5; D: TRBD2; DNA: TGTGCCAGCAGCTTAGCCCTAGCGGTGGGGTACCAAGAGACCCAGTACTTC; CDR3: CASSLALAVGYQETQYF
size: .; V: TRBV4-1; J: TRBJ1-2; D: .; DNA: TGCGCCGGAGCCACCTCTGGGGGCAGGATTAACTATGGCTACACCTTC; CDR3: CAGATSGGRINYGYTF
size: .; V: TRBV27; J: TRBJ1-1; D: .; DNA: TGTGCCAGCAGTTTATCAGGGGGTCTCCCGAACACTGAAGCTTTCTTT; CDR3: CASSLSGGLPNTEAFF
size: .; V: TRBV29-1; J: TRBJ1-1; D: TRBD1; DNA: TGCAGCGTGGGGAACAGGGGGCTCGGCACTGAAGCTTTCTTT; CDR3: CSVGNRGLGTEAFF